This T cell receptor (beta chain) appears in the sequencing data of a study of blood T cell repertoires in COVID-19. Participant-given clinical history determined each cohort assignment. The V gene's germline CDR1 is KGHSH and CDR2 LQKENI. V gave up 3 bases and J gave up 11 bases; unmatched junction bases: 6. The CDR3 covers 13 residues. This clone was recorded a few times. Assay used: immunoSEQ multiplex PCR; TCRdb lists only in-frame clones, some missing. The sample has roughly 400,000 clones, nearly 90% seen once. This rearrangement joins TRBV18 to TRBJ1-4, with 7 bases that match TRBD1. The TCR sequence derives from a woman between 35 and 50 years old with acute COVID-19. Sequenced: PBMCs or T cells enriched from blood (not recorded which). For the CDR3, the DNA is TGTGCCAGCTCACCGAGACAGGGATTCAAACTGTTTTTT. Amino acids: CASSPRQGFKLFF.